This T cell receptor (beta chain) was documented in a study of cytomegalovirus exposure and HLA in healthy donors. The PCR contained 60 Vbeta and 13 Jbeta primers. Sequencing used immunoSEQ multiplex PCR; TCRdb keeps in-frame clones, though not all of them. The sample contains around 150,000 clones, over 65% of which appear only once. This clone was recorded only once. Germline values: CDR1 SGHVS, CDR2 FQNEAQ. V was pared by 5 bases and J by 0 bases, with 11 bases between. This CDR3 contains 15 residues. The rearrangement joins TRBV7-8 to TRBJ2-1; no firm D call. This sequence was found in a young man in good health and CMV-seropositive. The source material was PBMCs. The DNA of the CDR3 is TGTGCCAGCAGCGAAGCGACGAGCTCCTACAATGAGCAGTTCTTC. Its protein is CASSEATSSYNEQFF. The whole variable domain, remainder taken from reference TRBV7-8 and TRBJ2-1, is GAGVSQSPRYKVAKRGQDVALRCDPISGHVSLFWYQQALGQGPEFLTYFQNEAQLDKSGLPSDRFFAERPEGSVSTLKIQRTQQEDSAVYLCASSEATSSYNEQFFGPGTRLTVL.